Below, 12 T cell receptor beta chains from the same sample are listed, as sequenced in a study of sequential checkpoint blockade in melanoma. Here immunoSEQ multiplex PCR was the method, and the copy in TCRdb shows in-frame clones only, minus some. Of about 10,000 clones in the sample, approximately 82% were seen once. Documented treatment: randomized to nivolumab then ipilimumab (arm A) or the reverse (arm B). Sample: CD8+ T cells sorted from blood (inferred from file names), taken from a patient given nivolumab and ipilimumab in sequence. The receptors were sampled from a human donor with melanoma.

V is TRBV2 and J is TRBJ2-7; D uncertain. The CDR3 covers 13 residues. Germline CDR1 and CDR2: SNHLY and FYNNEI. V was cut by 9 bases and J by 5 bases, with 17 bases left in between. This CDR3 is CASPGLDPNEQYF. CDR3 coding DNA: TGTGCCAGTCCCGGTCTCGATCCGAACGAGCAGTACTTC.

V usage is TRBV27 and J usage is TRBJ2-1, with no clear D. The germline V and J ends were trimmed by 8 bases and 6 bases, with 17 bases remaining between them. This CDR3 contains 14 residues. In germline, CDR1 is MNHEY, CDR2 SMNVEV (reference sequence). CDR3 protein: CASSPTTSPNEQFF. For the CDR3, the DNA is TGTGCCAGCTCCCCGACAACCTCTCCCAATGAGCAGTTCTTC.

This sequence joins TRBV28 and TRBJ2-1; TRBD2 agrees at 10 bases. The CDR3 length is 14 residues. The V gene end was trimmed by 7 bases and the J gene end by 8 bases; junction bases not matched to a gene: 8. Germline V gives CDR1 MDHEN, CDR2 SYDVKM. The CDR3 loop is CASNLAGDAHEQFF. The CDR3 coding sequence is TGTGCCAGCAACCTAGCGGGAGATGCTCATGAGCAGTTCTTC.

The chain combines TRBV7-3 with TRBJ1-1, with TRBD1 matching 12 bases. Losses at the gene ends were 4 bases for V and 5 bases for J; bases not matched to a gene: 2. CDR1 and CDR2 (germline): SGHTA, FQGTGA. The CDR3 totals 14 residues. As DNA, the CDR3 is TGTGCCAGCAGCTCGGGACAGGGGGCAACTGAAGCTTTCTTT. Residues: CASSSGQGATEAFF.

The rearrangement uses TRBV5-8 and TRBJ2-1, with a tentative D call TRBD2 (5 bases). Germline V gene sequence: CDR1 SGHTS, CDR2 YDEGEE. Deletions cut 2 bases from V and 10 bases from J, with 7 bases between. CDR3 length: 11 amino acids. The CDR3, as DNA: TGTGCCAGCAGCTTCCCGGGGGAGCAGTTCTTC. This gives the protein CASSFPGEQFF. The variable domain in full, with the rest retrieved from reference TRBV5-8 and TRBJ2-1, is EAGVTQSPTHLIKTRGQQATLRCSPISGHTSVYWYQQALGLGLQFLLWYDEGEERNRGNFPPRFSGRQFPNYSSELNVNALELEDSALYLCASSFPGEQFFGPGTRLTVL.

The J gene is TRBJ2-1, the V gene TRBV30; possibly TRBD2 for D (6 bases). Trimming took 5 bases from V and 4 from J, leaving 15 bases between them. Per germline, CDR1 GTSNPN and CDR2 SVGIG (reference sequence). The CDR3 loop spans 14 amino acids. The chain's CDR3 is CAWDAGTGYNEQFF. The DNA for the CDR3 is TGTGCCTGGGACGCCGGGACTGGGTACAATGAGCAGTTCTTC. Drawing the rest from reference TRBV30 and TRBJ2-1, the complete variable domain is SQTIHQWPATLVQPVGSPLSLECTVEGTSNPNLYWYRQAAGRGLQLLFYSVGIGQISSEVPQNLSASRPQDRQFILSSKKLLLSDSGFYLCAWDAGTGYNEQFFGPGTRLTVL.

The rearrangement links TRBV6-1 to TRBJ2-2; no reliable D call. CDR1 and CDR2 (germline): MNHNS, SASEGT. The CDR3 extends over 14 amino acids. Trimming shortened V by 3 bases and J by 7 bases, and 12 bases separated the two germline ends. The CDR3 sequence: CASSEELVVGELFF. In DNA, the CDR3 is TGTGCCAGCAGTGAGGAGCTGGTGGTCGGGGAGCTGTTTTTT.

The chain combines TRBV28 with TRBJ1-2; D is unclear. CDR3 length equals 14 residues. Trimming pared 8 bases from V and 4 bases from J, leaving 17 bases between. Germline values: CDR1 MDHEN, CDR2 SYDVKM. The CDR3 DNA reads TGTGCCAGCTCCATACTCGGTACTTTCTATGGCTACACCTTC. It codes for CASSILGTFYGYTF.

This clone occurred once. CDR3 residues: CASSLSGLAYYNEQFF. The CDR3 region has the DNA TGTGCCAGCAGCTTATCGGGACTAGCGTATTACAATGAGCAGTTCTTC. The rearrangement joins TRBV7-8 to TRBJ2-1, with TRBD2 matching over 10 bases. The V gene end was trimmed by 2 bases and the J gene end by 4 bases; junction bases not matched to a gene: 5. The germline gives CDR1 SGHVS, CDR2 FQNEAQ. The length of the CDR3 is 16 residues.

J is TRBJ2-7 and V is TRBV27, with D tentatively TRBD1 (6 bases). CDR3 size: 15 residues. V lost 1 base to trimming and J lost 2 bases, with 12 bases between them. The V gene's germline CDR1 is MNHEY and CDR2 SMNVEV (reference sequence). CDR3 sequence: CASSLLGGWTYEQYF. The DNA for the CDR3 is TGTGCCAGCAGTTTATTAGGGGGTTGGACCTACGAGCAGTACTTC.

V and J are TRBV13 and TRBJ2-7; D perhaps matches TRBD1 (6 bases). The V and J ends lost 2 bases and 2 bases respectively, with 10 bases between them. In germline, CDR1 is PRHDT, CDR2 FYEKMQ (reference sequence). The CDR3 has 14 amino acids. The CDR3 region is CASSLPGETYEQYF. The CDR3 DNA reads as TGTGCCAGCAGCTTACCAGGGGAAACCTACGAGCAGTACTTC.

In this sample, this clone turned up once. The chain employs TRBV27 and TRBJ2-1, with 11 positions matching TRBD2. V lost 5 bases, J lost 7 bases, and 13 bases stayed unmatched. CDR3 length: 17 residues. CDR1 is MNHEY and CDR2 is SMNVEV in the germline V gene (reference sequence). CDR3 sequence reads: CASSPLAGATIGNEQFF. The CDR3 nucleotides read TGTGCCAGCAGTCCACTAGCGGGAGCTACAATAGGGAATGAGCAGTTCTTC.